These 4 T cell receptor beta chains were sequenced from one sample in a study of T-cell memory formation after mild COVID-19. TCRdb redid the calling of the 5' RACE reads with MiXCR, one entry per CDR3 protein. The sample lists roughly 600,000 distinct CDR3 sequences, roughly 18% occurring once. The specimen was PBMCs or a T cell subset sorted from them (not recorded which). All receptors come from an adult woman who had mild COVID-19 (a few samples of this study predate the infection). Cell type and time point are not known.

This clonotype showed up just a few times. The chain links TRBV12-3 or TRBV12-4 to TRBJ2-1; 8 positions match TRBD2. CDR3 length: 16 amino acids. V shed 7 bases and J 4 bases; nucleotides not matched to a gene: 12. The CDR3 nucleotides are TGTGCCAGCAACGAACAAGCGGGGGCGGGGTACAATGAGCAGTTCTTC. It translates to CASNEQAGAGYNEQFF.

This chain links TRBV6-5 with TRBJ2-1; no firm D call. With 5 bases removed from V and 2 bases from J, the gap between germline ends came to 10 bases. Germline CDR1 and CDR2: MNHEY and SVGAGI. CDR3 size: 14 residues. This CDR3 is CASSETGPYNEQFF. The CDR3, as DNA: TGTGCCAGCAGTGAGACTGGCCCCTACAATGAGCAGTTCTTC.

CDR3 sequence: CASSLGPQGSSEQYF. CDR3 sequence (DNA): TGCGCCAGCAGCTTGGGACCTCAGGGGAGCAGCGAGCAGTACTTC. This chain links TRBV5-1 with TRBJ2-7, with D possibly matching TRBD1 (6 bases). Germline loops: CDR1 SGHRS, CDR2 YFSETQ. The V and J ends lost 0 bases and 6 bases respectively, with 16 bases between them. The CDR3 consists of 15 residues.

The chain has TRBV7-8 and TRBJ2-3, with D possibly being TRBD1 or TRBD2 (5 bases each). CDR1 SGHVS and CDR2 FQNEAQ come from the germline V gene. V was clipped by 5 bases and J by 0 bases, with 18 bases between them. CDR3 length equals 17 residues. The CDR3 nucleotides are TGTGCCAGCAGCCGAGGCGGGTCAGGGATTAGCACAGATACGCAGTATTTT. The encoded protein is CASSRGGSGISTDTQYF.